The clone carrying this T cell receptor (beta chain) showed up many times. The data belong to a study of T-cell reconstitution after alpha-beta-depleted transplantation in children. The CDR3 has 14 amino acids. Deletions cut 2 bases from V and 2 bases from J, with 10 bases between. The germline V gene encodes CDR1 SGHTA and CDR2 FQGNSA. Using unique molecular identifiers, the investigators prepared the TCRbeta library. TCRdb re-analysed the PCR reads in MiXCR, keeping a single row per CDR3 protein. Found here are roughly 500,000 distinct CDR3 sequences, roughly 10% of them singletons; the top ten hold just over 2%.

The receptor was isolated from a child aged 2-15 years with inherited bone marrow failure, due to receive a stem cell transplant. Sequencing was performed on PBMCs, taken before TCRalphabeta/CD19-depleted stem cell transplant. The gene calls are TRBV7-2 and TRBJ2-7; no definite D call. CDR3 bases: TGTGCCAGCAGCTTATCTAGGCTCCCCTACGAGCAGTACTTC. Its protein product is CASSLSRLPYEQYF.